Listed below are T cell receptor beta chains from one sample, sequenced in a study of blood T cell repertoires in COVID-19. TCRdb keeps only in-frame clones here, not all; method: immunoSEQ multiplex PCR. Of just over 300,000 clones in the sample, 87% were seen once. Material: peripheral blood. Every receptor here comes from a man between 18 and 35 years old with active or convalescent COVID-19. CDR3s include the opening cysteine and the closing phenylalanine or tryptophan. The order of the fields is D gene, J gene, V gene, CDR3 DNA, CDR3 protein. The D gene is left open where the match is weak.

D gene: .
J gene: TRBJ1-1
V gene: TRBV27
CDR3 DNA: TGTGCCAGCAGCGTCATTGCGACTAGCACTGAAGCTTTCTTT
CDR3 protein: CASSVIATSTEAFF

D gene: .
J gene: TRBJ2-1
V gene: TRBV6-6
CDR3 DNA: TGTGCCAGCAGTTACGGCGGAGTATACAATGAGCAGTTCTTC
CDR3 protein: CASSYGGVYNEQFF

D gene: .
J gene: TRBJ2-5
V gene: TRBV15
CDR3 DNA: TGTGCCACCAGCAGAGATCCTGGGGGGGAGACCCAGTACTTC
CDR3 protein: CATSRDPGGETQYF

D gene: TRBD1
J gene: TRBJ1-1
V gene: TRBV28
CDR3 DNA: TGTGCCAGCAGCCTGACAGGTATCAGGGGGACCAACACTGAAGCTTTCTTT
CDR3 protein: CASSLTGIRGTNTEAFF

D gene: TRBD1
J gene: TRBJ1-4
V gene: TRBV25-1
CDR3 DNA: TGTGCCAGCAGCCTTACAGGGGGCGAGGAAAAACTGTTTTTT
CDR3 protein: CASSLTGGEEKLFF

D gene: .
J gene: TRBJ2-6
V gene: TRBV5-1
CDR3 DNA: TGCGCCAGCAGCTTGGGAGCGGCCTCTGGGGCCAACGTCCTGACTTTC
CDR3 protein: CASSLGAASGANVLTF

D gene: .
J gene: TRBJ1-2
V gene: TRBV6-2/TRBV6-3
CDR3 DNA: TGTGCCAGCAGTCGAGACATCGCGGGCTACACCTTC
CDR3 protein: CASSRDIAGYTF

D gene: .
J gene: TRBJ2-5
V gene: TRBV3-1/TRBV3-2
CDR3 DNA: TGTGCCAGCAGCCAAGATTCCGCGGCTGATACCCAGTACTTC
CDR3 protein: CASSQDSAADTQYF

D gene: .
J gene: TRBJ1-5
V gene: TRBV6-5
CDR3 DNA: TGTGCCAGCAGCAGCAGGGGTAGCAATCAGCCCCAGCATTTT
CDR3 protein: CASSSRGSNQPQHF

D gene: TRBD1
J gene: TRBJ2-3
V gene: TRBV6-5
CDR3 DNA: TGTGCCAGCACCGAGGGGGCAGTTAGCACAGATACGCAGTATTTT
CDR3 protein: CASTEGAVSTDTQYF

D gene: TRBD1
J gene: TRBJ2-2
V gene: TRBV18
CDR3 DNA: TGTGCCAGCTCACTCCTACACAGGGGCCAGGAAACCGGGGAGCTGTTTTTT
CDR3 protein: CASSLLHRGQETGELFF